This T cell receptor beta chain appears in the sequencing data of a study of blood T cells in healthy people across ages. Turning to this clonotype: Its antigen is not identified. Germline is not matched at one junction end, which may reflect a read error.

The CDR3 covers 18 residues. Germline CDR1 is LGHDT and CDR2 is YNNKEL (reference sequence). Approximately 10 milliliters was the volume of peripheral blood drawn from each donor. Findings and limits, study-wide: PBMCs went unsorted, and a conclusive naive versus antigen-experienced comparison was therefore prevented.

Combining a sample-barcoded 5' primer with a J-beta primer mix, a second PCR ran for roughly 7 to 12 cycles. A 12-random-nucleotide template-switch adaptor tagged each cDNA molecule. MiXCR, applied by TCRdb to the 5' RACE reads, yields one record per CDR3 protein. The repertoire consists of approximately 800,000 distinct CDR3 sequences, with 53% occurring once and the leading ten covering approximately 41%. The source is a man older than 75 in good health. Source material: blood. The genes are TRBV3-1 and TRBJ2-6; possible D gene TRBD1, 5 bases. Here the CDR3 DNA reads TGTGCCAGCAGCTCCAGCGCAGGGCCCTACTCTGGGGCCAACGTCCCGACTTTC. This gives the protein CASSSSAGPYSGANVPTF.